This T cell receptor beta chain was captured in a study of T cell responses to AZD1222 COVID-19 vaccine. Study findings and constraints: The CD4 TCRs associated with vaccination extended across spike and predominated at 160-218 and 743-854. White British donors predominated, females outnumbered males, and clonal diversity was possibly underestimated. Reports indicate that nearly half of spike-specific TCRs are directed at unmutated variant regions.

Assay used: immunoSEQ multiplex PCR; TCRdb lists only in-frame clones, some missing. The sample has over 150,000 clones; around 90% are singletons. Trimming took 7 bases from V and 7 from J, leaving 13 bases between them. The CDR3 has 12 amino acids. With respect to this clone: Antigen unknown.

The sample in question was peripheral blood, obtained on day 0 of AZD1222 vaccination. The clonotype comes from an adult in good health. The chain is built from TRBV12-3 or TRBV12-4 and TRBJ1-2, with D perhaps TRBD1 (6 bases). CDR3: CASTFGGLGYTF. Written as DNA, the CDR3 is TGTGCCAGCACCTTCGGGGGGCTTGGCTACACCTTC.